Presented here are 17 T cell receptor beta chains from one specimen sequenced in a study of graft-versus-host responses after intestinal transplantation. These receptors' targets are unknown. Assay used: immunoSEQ multiplex PCR; TCRdb lists only in-frame clones, some missing. The sample includes about 41,000 clones, around 95% of them seen just once. Source: unstimulated CD8+ T cells sorted from spleen or lymph node cells, taken before transplant. These receptors all stem from a human donor who was the organ donor for an intestinal transplant.

The genes are TRBV2 and TRBJ2-7, with 9 bases fitting TRBD1. V gave up 8 bases and J gave up 3 bases; unmatched junction bases: 14. In germline, CDR1 is SNHLY, CDR2 FYNNEI. The CDR3 contains 16 residues. DNA for the CDR3: TGTGCCAGCTACAGGACAGGGGCCTTTCAAGTCTACGAGCAGTACTTC. As protein: CASYRTGAFQVYEQYF.

Here the CDR3 DNA reads TGTGCCAGTAGTTTAGGGCCCACCGGGGAGCTGTTTTTT. The encoded protein is CASSLGPTGELFF. The J gene is TRBJ2-2, the V gene TRBV19; no firm D call. Germline V gives CDR1 LNHDA, CDR2 SQIVND (reference sequence). Between the trimmed V and J ends, which lost 5 bases and 4 bases, there was a span of 8 bases. CDR3 size: 13 residues.

The gene calls are TRBV11-2 and TRBJ2-3; TRBD2 aligns across 11 bases. The length of the CDR3 is 15 residues. Germline values: CDR1 SGHAT, CDR2 FQNNGV. The V and J ends lost 3 bases and 1 base, in that order; junction bases with no gene match: 0. This chain's CDR3 is CASSLTSGGTDTQYF. CDR3 sequence (DNA): TGTGCCAGCAGCTTGACTAGCGGGGGCACAGATACGCAGTATTTT.

In DNA form, the CDR3 reads TGCGCCAGCAGCTTGGGCCGGGGGGCTATCACAGATACGCAGTATTTT. Encoded protein: CASSLGRGAITDTQYF. The J gene is TRBJ2-3, the V gene TRBV5-1, with D possibly being TRBD2 (7 bases). Trimming cost V 0 bases and J 2 bases, with 13 bases left between them. The CDR3 has 16 amino acids. The germline CDR1 and CDR2 sequences are SGHRS and YFSETQ.

V and J are TRBV4-3 and TRBJ2-1, with D perhaps TRBD2 (5 bases). The germline gives CDR1 LGHNA, CDR2 YSLEER. The V end was cut by 0 bases, the J end by 10 bases, with 16 bases between. The CDR3 totals 15 residues. The CDR3 DNA follows: TGCGCCAGCAGCCAAGATCTCGGCGAGTCGGGAGAGCAGTTCTTC. Its translation: CASSQDLGESGEQFF.

The rearrangement links TRBV6-5 to TRBJ1-2; 9 nucleotides agree with TRBD1. Losses at the gene ends were 5 bases for V and 8 bases for J; bases not matched to a gene: 6. From germline, CDR1 is MNHEY and CDR2 SVGAGI. CDR3 length equals 13 residues. Here the CDR3 reads CASSAGTGNGYTF. CDR3 coding DNA: TGTGCCAGCAGTGCCGGGACAGGGAACGGCTACACCTTC.

The chain joins TRBV4-1 to TRBJ2-1, with D perhaps TRBD1 or TRBD2 (6 bases each). Germline lookup yields CDR1 MGHRA and CDR2 YSYEKL. V was trimmed by 1 base and J by 6 bases, leaving 7 bases between them. The CDR3 consists of 13 residues. The CDR3 spells CASSQGGANEQFF. CDR3 nucleotide sequence: TGCGCCAGCAGCCAAGGGGGGGCCAATGAGCAGTTCTTC.

In DNA form, the CDR3 reads TGTGCCAGCAGCGTCACTAGCGGGGGGTCCTACAATGAGCAGTTCTTC. Translation gives CASSVTSGGSYNEQFF. This chain links TRBV11-3 with TRBJ2-1; 12 bases map to TRBD2. Unmatched junction bases numbered 3, after V lost 5 bases and J lost 1 base. CDR3 length: 16 amino acids. Germline values: CDR1 SGHNT, CDR2 YENEEA.

The rearrangement joins TRBV7-3 to TRBJ2-1; 12 bases are shared with TRBD2. This CDR3 region has 15 residues. The junction had 2 bases not matched to a gene; V was cut back by 3 bases and J by 5 bases. Germline V gene lookup returns CDR1 SGHTA and CDR2 FQGTGA. The CDR3 here is CASSLTSGGHNEQFF. Written as DNA, the CDR3 is TGTGCCAGCAGCTTGACTAGCGGGGGACACAATGAGCAGTTCTTC.

This clone is a singleton in its sample. V and J are TRBV30 and TRBJ2-4; D is undetermined. Germline CDR1 reads GTSNPN; CDR2 reads SVGIG (reference sequence). The CDR3 has 16 residues. V lost 4 bases and J 1 base, leaving 17 bases between the germline ends. This CDR3 is CAWNLGLDGAKNIQYF. CDR3 DNA: TGTGCCTGGAATCTAGGTCTGGACGGGGCCAAAAACATTCAGTACTTC.

The gene calls are TRBV27 and TRBJ1-1, with a tentative D call TRBD1 (5 bases). V lost 0 bases, J lost 0 bases, and 5 bases lay in between. CDR3 length: 14 residues. Germline CDR1 reads MNHEY; CDR2 reads SMNVEV (reference sequence). CDR3 in DNA: TGTGCCAGCAGTTTATCGGGGCTGAACACTGAAGCTTTCTTT. It specifies CASSLSGLNTEAFF.

This chain uses TRBV27 with TRBJ2-1; D remains ambiguous. Trimming removed 7 bases from V and 2 bases from J, with 9 bases in between. The CDR3 covers 13 residues. Per germline, CDR1 MNHEY and CDR2 SMNVEV (reference sequence). The CDR3 is CASMGWTYNEQFF. The CDR3 nucleotides are TGTGCCAGCATGGGATGGACCTACAATGAGCAGTTCTTC.

The rearrangement joins TRBV5-6 to TRBJ1-4; D uncertain. V dropped 4 bases and J dropped 4 bases, with 5 bases sitting between them. This CDR3 comprises 12 residues. The germline V gene has CDR1 SGHDT and CDR2 YYEEEE. The CDR3 nucleotides are TGTGCCAGCAGCCTGCTTAATGAAAAACTGTTTTTT. Its translation is CASSLLNEKLFF.

The V and J genes are TRBV6-6 and TRBJ2-7; D is undetermined. Trimming pared 2 bases from V and 2 bases from J, leaving 1 base between. CDR1 and CDR2 from the germline V gene are MNHNY and SVGAGI (reference sequence). This CDR3 contains 11 residues. The CDR3 coding sequence is TGTGCCAGCAGTTACACCTACGAGCAGTACTTC. It translates to CASSYTYEQYF.

V is TRBV5-4 and J is TRBJ2-7, with D unresolved. Between the trimmed V and J ends, which lost 0 bases and 2 bases, there was a span of 9 bases. This CDR3 is 14 amino acids long. CDR1 is SGHNT and CDR2 is YYREEE in the germline V gene (reference sequence). CDR3 DNA: TGTGCCAGCAGCTTGGATCTGGGCGCCTACGAGCAGTACTTC. This sequence encodes CASSLDLGAYEQYF.

A word on this clone: The junction and the germline gene differ at one end; a read error may be behind it. The rearrangement joins TRBV7-7 to TRBJ2-3; no clear D gene. The CDR3 length is 13 residues. Germline V CDR1 and CDR2: SSHAT, FNYEAQ (reference sequence). CDR3 nucleotide sequence: TGTGCTAGCAGCCCCCTCAGCACAGATACGCAGTATTTT. It specifies CASSPLSTDTQYF. Complete variable domain (other parts from reference TRBV7-7 and TRBJ2-3): GAGVSQSPRYKVTKRGQDVTLRCDPISSHATLYWYQQALGQGPEFLTYFNYEAQPDKSGLPSDRFSAERPEGSISTLTIQRTEQRDSAMYRCASSPLSTDTQYFGPGTRLTVL.

This clone has a handful of counts. V is TRBV6-5 and J is TRBJ2-7, with D perhaps TRBD1 (5 bases). CDR1 is MNHEY, CDR2 SVGAGI, per germline. This CDR3 is 15 amino acids long. Trimming stripped 2 bases from V and 2 bases from J, with 13 bases between. Here the CDR3 DNA reads TGTGCCAGCAGTTACGAGGCAGGGTGGACCTACGAGCAGTACTTC. This codes for CASSYEAGWTYEQYF.